A single sample is the source of the 12 T cell receptor beta chains below, sequenced in a study of cytomegalovirus exposure and HLA in healthy donors. The PCR contained 60 Vbeta and 13 Jbeta primers. Method: immunoSEQ multiplex PCR; TCRdb's copy keeps in-frame clones and lacks some. The table shows some 180,000 clones, with 82% occurring only once. Sample: PBMCs. The receptors derive from a man in his forties or fifties in good health and CMV-seronegative.

The chain is built from TRBV10-1 and TRBJ1-1; 7 nucleotides line up with TRBD1. Trimming took 2 bases from V and 0 from J; bases not matched to a gene: 6. Germline CDR1 and CDR2: WNHNN and SYGVQD (reference sequence). This CDR3 is 16 amino acids long. This chain's CDR3 is CASSEPRQGMNTEAFF. For the CDR3, the DNA is TGCGCCAGCAGTGAGCCTAGACAGGGTATGAACACTGAAGCTTTCTTT.

The rearrangement uses TRBV14 and TRBJ2-7, with unresolved D. This CDR3 comprises 15 residues. Trimming removed 0 bases from V and 4 bases from J, with 13 bases in between. Germline CDR1 and CDR2: SGHDN and FVKESK. CDR3 nucleotides: TGTGCCAGCAGCCAAGACCGCCTTAGACTTTACGAGCAGTACTTC. Translation: CASSQDRLRLYEQYF.

This chain links TRBV29-1 with TRBJ1-1, with TRBD1 as a possible D gene (5 bases). Deletions cut 2 bases from V and 6 bases from J, with 10 bases between. The CDR3 is 12 residues long. The germline V gene encodes CDR1 SQVTM and CDR2 ANQGSEA. Here the CDR3 DNA reads TGCAGCGTTGAACAGGGAGGTCCTGAAGCTTTCTTT. Amino acids: CSVEQGGPEAFF.

This chain connects TRBV11-2 to TRBJ2-1, with D possibly being TRBD2 (5 bases). From germline, CDR1 is SGHAT and CDR2 FQNNGV. The CDR3 totals 15 residues. Trimming took off 1 base at V and 1 base at J, with 8 bases between the two ends. This CDR3 reads CASSLASLSYNEQFF. CDR3 in DNA: TGTGCCAGCAGCTTAGCTAGCCTGTCCTACAATGAGCAGTTCTTC.

V and J are TRBV4-1 and TRBJ2-1, with 9 bases fitting TRBD2. The germline gives CDR1 MGHRA, CDR2 YSYEKL. This CDR3 has 15 amino acids. The V segment lost 3 bases and the J segment 8 bases; nucleotides outside the gene matches: 8. Written as DNA, the CDR3 is TGCGCCAGCAGCCAGGAAAATAGCGGGAGAGATGAGCAGTTCTTC. Translation: CASSQENSGRDEQFF.

This chain connects TRBV2 to TRBJ2-7; D is possibly TRBD1 (5 bases). The germline V gene encodes CDR1 SNHLY and CDR2 FYNNEI. This CDR3 is 13 amino acids long. V lost 5 bases and J lost 6, with 14 bases in between. CDR3: CASSTIVQGEQYF. CDR3 nucleotide sequence: TGTGCCAGCAGTACTATAGTCCAGGGCGAGCAGTACTTC.

The V and J genes are TRBV25-1 and TRBJ2-1; no firm D call. The ends were cut back, 3 bases at V and 12 bases at J, with 9 bases in the middle. CDR3 size: 11 residues. Germline CDR1 MGHDK, CDR2 SYGVNS. In DNA form, the CDR3 reads TGTGCCAGCAGTGAGGGCCAAGGGCAGTTCTTC. This translates into CASSEGQGQFF.

The chain joins TRBV5-1 to TRBJ2-1, with a weak D call TRBD2 (5 bases). CDR1 is SGHRS, CDR2 YFSETQ, per germline. The CDR3 has 14 amino acids. Trimming took 4 bases from V and 0 from J, leaving 8 bases between them. The chain's CDR3 is CASSRSGSYNEQFF. The CDR3 nucleotides are TGCGCCAGCAGCAGGAGCGGCTCCTACAATGAGCAGTTCTTC.

The V and J genes are TRBV29-1 and TRBJ2-5; 10 bases match TRBD2. Looked up from germline, CDR1 is SQVTM and CDR2 is ANQGSEA. CDR3 length: 15 residues. The V and J ends lost 4 bases and 5 bases, in that order; junction bases with no gene match: 10. The CDR3 DNA follows: TGCAGCGTTGTAGCGGGAGGAGGAGGAAGGGAGACCCAGTACTTC. Encoded protein: CSVVAGGGGRETQYF. Full variable domain (missing parts from reference TRBV29-1 and TRBJ2-5): SAVISQKPSRDICQRGTSLTIQCQVDSQVTMMFWYRQQPGQSLTLIATANQGSEATYESGFVIDKFPISRPNLTFSTLTVSNMSPEDSSIYLCSVVAGGGGRETQYFGPGTRLLVL.

This clone was recorded a few times. The chain employs TRBV6-5 and TRBJ2-7; D is ambiguous. The CDR3 sequence is 15 residues long. The germline V and J ends were trimmed by 6 bases and 4 bases, with 19 bases remaining between them. Per the germline V gene, CDR1 is MNHEY and CDR2 is SVGAGI. The chain's CDR3 is CASSEAPPKWYEQYF. The CDR3 DNA reads as TGTGCCAGCAGCGAGGCGCCCCCCAAGTGGTACGAGCAGTACTTC.

The rearrangement links TRBV28 to TRBJ1-2; 8 nucleotides agree with TRBD1. Trimming cost V 5 bases and J 2 bases; bases outside gene matches: 10. This CDR3 comprises 16 residues. Germline V lookup: CDR1 MDHEN, CDR2 SYDVKM. The CDR3: CASSPKQGAGNYGYTF. The CDR3 bases are TGTGCCAGCAGTCCGAAGCAGGGGGCGGGGAACTATGGCTACACCTTC.

In this sample, this clone turned up once. The gene calls are TRBV5-1 and TRBJ2-3; 8 bases align to TRBD2. This CDR3 region has 17 residues. With 3 bases clipped from V and 7 bases from J, the junction kept 16 bases outside the gene matches. The germline V gene has CDR1 SGHRS and CDR2 YFSETQ. The CDR3 spells CASSSGGLGLGLNTQYF. CDR3 bases: TGCGCCAGCAGCTCCGGCGGCCTGGGACTAGGACTCAATACGCAGTATTTT.